Sequencing of this TCR beta chain was carried out in a study of molecular identifiers for immune sequencing clone quantification. Study background: Replicates involved a five-way split of RNA from around 20,000 or 100,000 naive CD8 cells, with sequencing of four.

TCR libraries were built in bulk with a published protocol and specific TCR primers. TCRdb redid the calling of the PCR reads with MiXCR, one entry per CDR3 protein. This table has 550,000 to 750,000 distinct CDR3 sequences, about 20% appearing once. This clonotype was recorded at least ten times. What it binds is not known. The CDR3 spans 13 residues. The germline gives CDR1 GTSNPN, CDR2 SVGIG (reference sequence). V lost 2 bases, J lost 5 bases, and 3 bases stayed unmatched. Study observations and caveats: Single-cell amounts of spiked Jurkat TCR RNA were reportedly detectable among fewer than 1.3 million naive cells.

Sequencing was carried out using naive CD8+ T cells from blood, with Jurkat cell RNA spiked in. Subset in this sample: FACS-sorted CD8+CD4-CCR7+CD45RA+ naive T cells. The sequence was collected from a human donor in good health. Some libraries in this study had Jurkat cell RNA spiked in. The rearrangement joins TRBV30 to TRBJ1-1; 9 nucleotides agree with TRBD1. CDR3 protein: CAWSLDRGTEAFF. The CDR3 coding sequence is TGTGCCTGGAGTTTGGACAGGGGAACTGAAGCTTTCTTT.